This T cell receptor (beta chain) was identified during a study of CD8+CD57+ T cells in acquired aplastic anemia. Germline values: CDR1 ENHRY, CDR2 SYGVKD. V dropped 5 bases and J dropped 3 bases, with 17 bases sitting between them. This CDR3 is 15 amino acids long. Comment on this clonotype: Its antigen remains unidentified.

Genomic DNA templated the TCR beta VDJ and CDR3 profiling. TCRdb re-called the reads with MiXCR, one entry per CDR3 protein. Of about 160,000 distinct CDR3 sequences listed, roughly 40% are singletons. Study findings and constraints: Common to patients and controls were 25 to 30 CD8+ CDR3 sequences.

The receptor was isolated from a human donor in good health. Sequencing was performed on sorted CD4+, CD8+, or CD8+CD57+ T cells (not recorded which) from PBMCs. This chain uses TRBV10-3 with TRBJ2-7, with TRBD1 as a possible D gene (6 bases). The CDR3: CAISFTPGHNYEQYF. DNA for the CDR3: TGTGCCATCAGTTTTACTCCGGGACACAACTACGAGCAGTACTTC.